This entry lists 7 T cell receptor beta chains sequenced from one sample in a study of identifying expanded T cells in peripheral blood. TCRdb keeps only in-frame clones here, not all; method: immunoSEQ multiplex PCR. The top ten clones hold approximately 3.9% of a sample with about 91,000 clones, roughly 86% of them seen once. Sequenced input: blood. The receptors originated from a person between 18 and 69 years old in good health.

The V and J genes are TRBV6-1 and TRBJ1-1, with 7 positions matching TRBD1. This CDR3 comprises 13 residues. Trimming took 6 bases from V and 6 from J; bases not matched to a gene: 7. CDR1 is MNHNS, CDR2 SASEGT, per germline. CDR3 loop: CASRTGFNSEAFF. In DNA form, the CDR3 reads TGTGCCAGCAGGACAGGGTTCAACTCTGAAGCTTTCTTT.

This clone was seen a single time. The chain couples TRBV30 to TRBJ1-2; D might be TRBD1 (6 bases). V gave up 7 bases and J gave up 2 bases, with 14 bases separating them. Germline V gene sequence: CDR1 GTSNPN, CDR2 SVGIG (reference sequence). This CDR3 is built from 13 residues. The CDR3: CASYTGFNYGYTF. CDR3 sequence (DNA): TGTGCCTCTTATACAGGGTTCAACTATGGCTACACCTTC.

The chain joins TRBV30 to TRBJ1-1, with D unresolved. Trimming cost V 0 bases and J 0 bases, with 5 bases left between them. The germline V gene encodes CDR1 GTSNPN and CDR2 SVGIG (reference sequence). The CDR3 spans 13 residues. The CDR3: CAWSVLLNTEAFF. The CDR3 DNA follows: TGTGCCTGGAGTGTACTACTGAACACTGAAGCTTTCTTT.

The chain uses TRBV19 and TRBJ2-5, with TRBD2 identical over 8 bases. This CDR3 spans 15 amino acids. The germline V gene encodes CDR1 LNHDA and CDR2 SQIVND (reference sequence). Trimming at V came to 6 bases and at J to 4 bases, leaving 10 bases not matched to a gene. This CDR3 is CASSLGGGRGETQYF. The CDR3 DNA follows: TGTGCCAGTAGCTTAGGCGGGGGGCGCGGAGAGACCCAGTACTTC.

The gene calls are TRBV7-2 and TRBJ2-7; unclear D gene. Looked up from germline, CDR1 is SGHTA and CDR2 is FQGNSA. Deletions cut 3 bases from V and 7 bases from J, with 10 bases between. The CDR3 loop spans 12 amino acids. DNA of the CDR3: TGTGCCAGCAGCTTTTCCGGATCAGAGCAGTACTTC. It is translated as CASSFSGSEQYF.

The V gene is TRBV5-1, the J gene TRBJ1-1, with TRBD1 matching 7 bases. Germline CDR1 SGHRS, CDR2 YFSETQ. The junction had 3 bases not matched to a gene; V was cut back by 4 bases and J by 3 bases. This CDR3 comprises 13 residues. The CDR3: CASSDREYTEAFF. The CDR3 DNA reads TGCGCCAGCAGCGACAGGGAGTACACTGAAGCTTTCTTT.

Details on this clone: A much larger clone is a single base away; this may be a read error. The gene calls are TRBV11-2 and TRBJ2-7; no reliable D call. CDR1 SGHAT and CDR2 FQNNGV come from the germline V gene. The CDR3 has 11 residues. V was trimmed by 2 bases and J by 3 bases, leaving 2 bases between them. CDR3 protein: CASSLRYEQYF. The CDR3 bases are TGTGCCAGCAGCTTACGCTACGAGCAGTACTTC.